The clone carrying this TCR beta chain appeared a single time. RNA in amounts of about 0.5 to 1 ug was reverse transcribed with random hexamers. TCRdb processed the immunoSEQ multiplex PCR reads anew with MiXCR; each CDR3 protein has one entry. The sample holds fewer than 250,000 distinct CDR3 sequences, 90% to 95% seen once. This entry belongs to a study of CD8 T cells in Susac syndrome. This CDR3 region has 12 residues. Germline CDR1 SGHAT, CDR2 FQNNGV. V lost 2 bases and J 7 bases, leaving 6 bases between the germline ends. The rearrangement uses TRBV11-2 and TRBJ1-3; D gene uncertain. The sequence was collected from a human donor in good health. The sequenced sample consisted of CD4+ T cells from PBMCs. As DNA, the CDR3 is TGTGCCAGCAGCTTAAAGGGTAACACCATATATTTT. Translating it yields CASSLKGNTIYF.